Below are 18 T cell receptor beta chains sequenced from a single sample in a study of early T cells in non-severe SARS-CoV-2 infection. TCRdb recomputed calls from the 5' RACE reads with MiXCR, one row per CDR3 protein. In the table there are approximately 120,000 distinct CDR3 sequences, more than 13% of which are singletons. Material for sequencing was whole blood. The receptors come from an adult who was a healthcare worker with PCR-confirmed SARS-CoV-2 infection or an uninfected control (not recorded which).

This clonotype was picked up a small number of times. This sequence joins TRBV6-1 and TRBJ2-2, with 10 positions matching TRBD1. The CDR3 has 14 amino acids. The germline V gene encodes CDR1 MNHNS and CDR2 SASEGT. Germline trimming cut 8 bases from V and 4 bases from J; bases unmatched to any gene: 4. The chain's CDR3 is CASEDRGFTGELFF. The CDR3 DNA reads as TGTGCCAGCGAGGACAGGGGGTTCACCGGGGAGCTGTTTTTT.

This clonotype was seen many times. The chain employs TRBV7-2 and TRBJ2-7; the D gene is possibly TRBD1 (5 bases). Trimming cost V 4 bases and J 2 bases, with 9 bases left between them. The germline CDR1 and CDR2 sequences are SGHTA and FQGNSA. This CDR3 comprises 13 residues. CDR3 nucleotides: TGTGCCAGCAGCTCTGGGGCAGCCTACGAGCAGTACTTC. Residues: CASSSGAAYEQYF. Full variable domain (outside the CDR3, taken from reference TRBV7-2 and TRBJ2-7): GAGVSQSPSNKVTEKGKDVELRCDPISGHTALYWYRQSLGQGLEFLIYFQGNSAPDKSGLPSDRFSAERTGGSVSTLTIQRTQQEDSAVYLCASSSGAAYEQYFGPGTRLTVT.

The V gene is TRBV7-9, the J gene TRBJ1-4; D unresolved. There are 13 residues in the CDR3. V gave up 2 bases and J gave up 5 bases, with 6 bases separating them. Germline-derived CDR1 and CDR2 are SEHNR and FQNEAQ (reference sequence). CDR3 region: CASSLYLNEKLFF. As DNA, the CDR3 is TGTGCCAGCAGCTTATACTTAAATGAAAAACTGTTTTTT.

This clonotype was observed a few times. This chain connects TRBV11-2 to TRBJ2-3; 8 nucleotides match TRBD2. The V gene's germline CDR1 is SGHAT and CDR2 FQNNGV. The CDR3 is 19 amino acids. V lost 4 bases, J lost 3 bases, and 18 bases stayed unmatched. The DNA for the CDR3 is TGTGCCAGCAGCTACTTTAGCGTAGCCGGGGGGGGACGGACAGATACGCAGTATTTT. Encoded protein: CASSYFSVAGGGRTDTQYF.

This chain links TRBV7-6 with TRBJ1-1; D is perhaps TRBD1 (5 bases). The CDR3 is made up of 13 amino acids. V was trimmed by 5 bases and J by 11 bases, leaving 18 bases between them. Germline CDR1 and CDR2: SGHVS and FNYEAQ. The CDR3 loop reads CASSPWSFRGAFF. For the CDR3, the DNA is TGTGCCAGCAGCCCGTGGTCCTTTCGGGGCGCTTTCTTT.

This clonotype was seen a handful of times. This chain connects TRBV6-1 to TRBJ1-1, with D hard to call. CDR3 length: 14 residues. Germline loops: CDR1 MNHNS, CDR2 SASEGT. V was pared by 10 bases and J by 1 base, with 16 bases between. The CDR3 coding sequence is TGTGCCATATCCCTCGGATGGGGGAACACTGAAGCTTTCTTT. Residues: CAISLGWGNTEAFF.

This clonotype was seen a handful of times. The J gene is TRBJ2-5, the V gene TRBV7-8; 7 bases agree with TRBD2. V lost 7 bases to trimming and J lost 0 bases; unmatched junction nucleotides: 8. This CDR3 contains 15 residues. CDR1 and CDR2 (germline): SGHVS, FQNEAQ. DNA of the CDR3: TGTGCCAGCACCCTCACTAGCGCGTACCAAGAGACCCAGTACTTC. Translating it yields CASTLTSAYQETQYF.

The chain links TRBV10-1 to TRBJ2-3; D uncertain. Trimming took 6 bases from V and 3 from J, leaving 10 bases between them. The CDR3 contains 13 residues. In germline, CDR1 is WNHNN, CDR2 SYGVQD (reference sequence). The CDR3 spells CASRSQSTDTQYF. The CDR3, as DNA: TGCGCCAGCAGGAGCCAGTCTACAGATACGCAGTATTTT.

This clonotype has only a few counts. In DNA form, the CDR3 reads TGTGCCAGCAGCTTAACAGCCGACGGGGGGACGTACGAGCAGTACTTC. Translating it yields CASSLTADGGTYEQYF. V is TRBV7-2 and J is TRBJ2-7; 7 bases are a match to TRBD2. The CDR3 consists of 16 residues. Germline lookup yields CDR1 SGHTA and CDR2 FQGNSA. The V gene end was trimmed by 2 bases and the J gene end by 4 bases; junction bases not matched to a gene: 11. Complete variable domain (other parts from reference TRBV7-2 and TRBJ2-7): GAGVSQSPSNKVTEKGKDVELRCDPISGHTALYWYRQSLGQGLEFLIYFQGNSAPDKSGLPSDRFSAERTGGSVSTLTIQRTQQEDSAVYLCASSLTADGGTYEQYFGPGTRLTVT.

The sample holds many counts of this clonotype. The V and J genes are TRBV6-1 and TRBJ1-1, with 9 bases aligning to TRBD1. V lost 0 bases, J lost 9 bases, and 2 bases stayed unmatched. CDR1 is MNHNS, CDR2 SASEGT, per germline. The CDR3 contains 13 residues. As DNA, the CDR3 is TGTGCCAGCAGTGAAGCGGGACAGGGTAAAGCTTTCTTT. This translates into CASSEAGQGKAFF.

This clonotype has just a few counts. This chain connects TRBV4-1 to TRBJ1-2; 7 bases line up with TRBD1. CDR3 length: 15 residues. Looked up from germline, CDR1 is MGHRA and CDR2 is YSYEKL. V was clipped by 0 bases and J by 4 bases; unmatched bases: 5. CDR3 bases: TGCGCCAGCAGCCAAGATGCAGGGGGGACCTATGGCTACACCTTC. Encoded protein: CASSQDAGGTYGYTF.

The chain couples TRBV3-1 to TRBJ2-5; D perhaps matches TRBD2 (5 bases). With 4 bases removed from V and 5 bases from J, the gap between germline ends came to 11 bases. CDR3 size: 13 residues. Germline CDR1 reads LGHDT; CDR2 reads YNNKEL (reference sequence). This CDR3 is CASSLTSPETQYF. For the CDR3, the DNA is TGTGCCAGCAGCCTAACTAGTCCGGAGACCCAGTACTTC.

This clonotype was detected many times. The rearrangement uses TRBV5-4 and TRBJ2-4; the match to TRBD2 covers 7 bases. CDR3 length: 15 amino acids. V was pared by 2 bases and J by 0 bases, with 2 bases of the junction left unmatched. Germline V CDR1 and CDR2: SGHNT, YYREEE (reference sequence). CDR3 loop: CASSFGGGAKNIQYF. The CDR3 DNA is TGTGCCAGCAGCTTTGGCGGGGGAGCCAAAAACATTCAGTACTTC.

This clonotype was seen a few times. V is TRBV7-2 and J is TRBJ1-5, with 8 bases lining up with TRBD1. Per germline, CDR1 SGHTA and CDR2 FQGNSA. The CDR3 length is 15 residues. The V segment lost 4 bases and the J segment 10 bases; nucleotides outside the gene matches: 12. CDR3 sequence reads: CASSSGTGRREPQHF. CDR3 in DNA: TGTGCCAGCAGCTCTGGGACAGGCAGAAGGGAACCCCAGCATTTT.

This clonotype was detected many times. J is TRBJ2-7 and V is TRBV12-3 or TRBV12-4; 11 bases align to TRBD2. There are 19 residues in the CDR3. After removal of 5 bases from V and 2 bases from J, the junction contained 17 bases not matched to a gene. The CDR3 DNA sequence: TGTGCCAGCAGTACGGCCACGAGACTAGCGGGAACCCAACCCTACGAGCAGTACTTC. Translating it yields CASSTATRLAGTQPYEQYF.

The sample holds a few counts of this clonotype. CDR3 DNA sequence: TGTGCCAGCAGTTTAAGGCCCCAAGGCTATGGCTACACCTTC. Translating gives CASSLRPQGYGYTF. The chain carries TRBV27 and TRBJ1-2; D is unresolved. V gave up 2 bases and J gave up 4 bases, with 11 bases separating them. This CDR3 contains 14 residues. Germline V gene sequence: CDR1 MNHEY, CDR2 SMNVEV (reference sequence).

This clonotype occurred a few times. The rearrangement links TRBV2 to TRBJ2-7, with 8 bases aligning to TRBD2. The V segment lost 4 bases and the J segment 2 bases; nucleotides outside the gene matches: 4. There are 14 residues in the CDR3. Germline CDR1 reads SNHLY; CDR2 reads FYNNEI. CDR3 protein: CASSGTSPTYEQYF. For the CDR3, the DNA is TGTGCCAGCAGTGGGACTAGCCCGACCTACGAGCAGTACTTC.

This clonotype has just a few counts. The chain couples TRBV2 to TRBJ1-5; D not resolved. Between the trimmed V and J ends, which lost 9 bases and 5 bases, there was a span of 11 bases. The germline V gene has CDR1 SNHLY and CDR2 FYNNEI. This CDR3 region has 12 residues. The chain's CDR3 is CASGRVDQPQHF. The CDR3 DNA sequence: TGTGCCAGTGGACGGGTTGATCAGCCCCAGCATTTT.